A selection of T cell receptor beta chains follows, all from one sample in a study of OX40 agonist ivuxolimab in advanced cancers. The repertoire was sequenced with immunoSEQ multiplex PCR; TCRdb's copy has only in-frame clones and lacks some. The profile covers about 66,000 clones, with about 85% appearing a single time and 0.55% to 0.85% taken by the ten largest. The sequencing here drew on CD4+ or CD8+ T cells sorted from blood, taken in a trial of the OX40 agonist ivuxolimab. The source is an adult with an advanced solid tumor such as melanoma, head and neck, liver or kidney cancer. Each CDR3 is given with its conserved first and last residue. The order of the fields is clone size, D gene, V gene, J gene, CDR3 protein, CDR3 DNA. The D gene is left open where the match is weak. The size entry is marked missing in some rows and otherwise reads once, few, many or a size class.

-	-	TRBV4-1	TRBJ1-5	CASSRLSGGVRSNQPQHF	TGCGCCAGCAGCCGCCTGTCCGGGGGCGTTAGGAGCAATCAGCCCCAGCATTTT
-	-	TRBV18	TRBJ2-7	CASCDSSYEQYF	TGTGCCAGCTGTGACAGCTCCTACGAGCAGTACTTC
few	-	TRBV6-1	TRBJ1-2	CASSATGDYGYTF	TGTGCCAGCAGTGCGACGGGGGACTATGGCTACACCTTC
-	-	TRBV5-1	TRBJ1-4	CASSFGQSNEKLFF	TGCGCCAGCAGCTTTGGACAGAGCAATGAAAAACTGTTTTTT
-	TRBD2	TRBV11-3	TRBJ2-2	CASSLRGGPNGELFF	TGTGCCAGCAGCTTGCGCGGGGGGCCAAACGGGGAGCTGTTTTTT
-	TRBD1	TRBV4-3	TRBJ1-4	CASSQGWARQGKDEKLFF	TGCGCCAGCAGCCAAGGGTGGGCCCGACAGGGCAAAGATGAAAAACTGTTTTTT
-	-	TRBV19	TRBJ1-2	CASSPQGKINYGYTF	TGTGCCAGTAGCCCGCAGGGGAAGATTAACTATGGCTACACCTTC
-	-	TRBV7-2	TRBJ2-7	CASSRAYEQYF	TGTGCCAGCAGCCGCGCCTACGAGCAGTACTTC
-	TRBD2	TRBV10-3	TRBJ2-7	CAIGTGGSYEQYF	TGTGCCATCGGGACGGGGGGGTCTTACGAGCAGTACTTC
-	-	TRBV7-2	TRBJ1-6	CASSLEWSSYNSPLHF	TGTGCCAGCAGCTTAGAATGGAGCTCCTATAATTCACCCCTCCACTTT
-	-	TRBV5-1	TRBJ1-4	CASSLYPGSGEKLFF	TGCGCCAGCAGCTTGTATCCGGGTTCGGGCGAAAAACTGTTTTTT
-	TRBD1	TRBV2	TRBJ2-7	CASRNDRGEQYF	TGTGCCAGCAGGAATGACAGGGGGGAGCAGTACTTC
-	-	TRBV19	TRBJ2-7	CASSALTSGSYEQYF	TGTGCCAGTAGTGCCCTCACGTCAGGGTCCTACGAGCAGTACTTC
once	-	TRBV12-5	TRBJ2-7	CASGLGLTSYEQYF	TGTGCTAGTGGTTTAGGGCTAACCTCCTACGAGCAGTACTTC
-	-	TRBV11-1	TRBJ1-1	CASSPRGPNTEAFF	TGTGCCAGCAGCCCCCGGGGGCCGAACACTGAAGCTTTCTTT
-	TRBD2	TRBV11-2	TRBJ2-1	CASSSLGGGDNEQFF	TGTGCCAGCAGCTCGCTAGGCGGGGGGGACAATGAGCAGTTCTTC
-	-	TRBV18	TRBJ1-3	CASSPETPGSGNTIYF	TGTGCCAGCTCACCAGAGACGCCGGGCTCTGGAAACACCATATATTTT
once	-	TRBV29-1	TRBJ2-1	CSVGGSSHNEQFF	TGCAGCGTGGGGGGTTCTAGCCACAATGAGCAGTTCTTC
-	TRBD1	TRBV11-3	TRBJ2-3	CASRVGQGTDTQYF	TGTGCCAGCAGGGTGGGACAGGGGACAGATACGCAGTATTTT
-	-	TRBV2	TRBJ1-5	CASSGRVAEQPQHF	TGTGCCAGCAGTGGCCGCGTGGCCGAGCAGCCCCAGCATTTT
few	TRBD1	TRBV18	TRBJ1-4	CASSPRTGKVTNEKLFF	TGTGCCAGCTCACCAAGGACAGGGAAAGTGACTAATGAAAAACTGTTTTTT
few	TRBD1	TRBV28	TRBJ1-2	CASSSQQGSYGYTF	TGTGCCAGCAGTTCCCAACAGGGGTCCTATGGCTACACCTTC
-	-	TRBV2	TRBJ2-3	CASSRQPTDTQYF	TGTGCCAGCTCCCGACAGCCCACAGATACGCAGTATTTT
-	-	TRBV7-8	TRBJ2-5	CASSLSRGRETQYF	TGTGCCAGCAGCTTATCTCGGGGCAGGGAGACCCAGTACTTC
-	-	TRBV6-5	TRBJ1-3	CASRREFQGNTIYF	TGTGCCAGCCGTCGGGAATTCCAAGGAAACACCATATATTTT
-	-	TRBV29-1	TRBJ1-2	CSVARFEGYTF	TGCAGCGTGGCCCGTTTTGAAGGCTACACCTTC
-	-	TRBV11-2	TRBJ2-1	CASSSVYEQFF	TGTGCCAGCAGCTCCGTTTACGAGCAGTTCTTC
-	-	TRBV6-5	TRBJ2-5	CASRATGLYQETQYF	TGTGCCAGCAGAGCTACAGGGTTGTACCAAGAGACCCAGTACTTC
once	-	TRBV5-1	TRBJ1-1	CASSFRVGNTEAFF	TGCGCCAGCAGCTTCAGGGTTGGTAACACTGAAGCTTTCTTT
-	TRBD2	TRBV19	TRBJ2-7	CASSLRGAGYEQYF	TGTGCCAGTAGTCTGCGGGGGGCTGGCTACGAGCAGTACTTC
-	-	TRBV7-2	TRBJ2-7	CASSAQGYEQYF	TGTGCCAGCAGCGCCCAGGGCTACGAGCAGTACTTC
-	TRBD1	TRBV16	TRBJ1-5	CASSHPPGTGSIDQPQHF	TGTGCCAGCAGCCACCCACCCGGGACAGGGAGCATCGATCAGCCCCAGCATTTT
once	-	TRBV28	TRBJ2-7	CASSLWDGTYEQYF	TGTGCCAGCAGTTTGTGGGACGGAACCTACGAGCAGTACTTC
-	-	TRBV10-3	TRBJ2-1	CAISESVYNEQFF	TGTGCCATCAGTGAGAGCGTGTACAATGAGCAGTTCTTC
-	TRBD2	TRBV10-1	TRBJ2-3	CASSRTSGGADTQYF	TGCGCCAGCAGTAGGACTAGCGGGGGAGCAGATACGCAGTATTTT
-	-	TRBV6-5	TRBJ1-2	CASSSWTENYGYTF	TGTGCCAGCAGTTCCTGGACAGAAAACTATGGCTACACCTTC
-	-	TRBV4-1	TRBJ2-5	CASSQERETQYF	TGCGCCAGCAGCCAAGAGAGGGAGACCCAGTACTTC
-	TRBD2	TRBV19	TRBJ2-3	CASSMTSGGTTDTQYF	TGTGCCAGTAGTATGACAAGCGGGGGGACCACAGATACGCAGTATTTT
-	TRBD1	TRBV16	TRBJ1-1	CASSQSDRGNTEAFF	TGTGCCAGCAGCCAATCGGACAGGGGGAACACTGAAGCTTTCTTT
once	TRBD1	TRBV7-7	TRBJ2-1	CASSQDRGARNEQFF	TGTGCTAGCAGCCAAGACAGGGGGGCGAGAAATGAGCAGTTCTTC
-	-	TRBV28	TRBJ2-2	CALGGSGELFF	TGTGCATTAGGAGGGTCCGGGGAGCTGTTTTTT
-	-	TRBV19	TRBJ1-1	CASSIVGTKNTEAFF	TGTGCCAGTAGTATCGTTGGGACAAAGAACACTGAAGCTTTCTTT
-	TRBD1	TRBV25-1	TRBJ2-1	CASSLDRAATSSYNEQFF	TGTGCCAGCAGTTTGGACAGGGCGGCCACTAGCTCCTACAATGAGCAGTTCTTC
-	TRBD1	TRBV19	TRBJ2-2	CASNLRDRSLSAGELFF	TGTGCCAGTAACCTCCGGGACAGGTCTCTCTCGGCGGGGGAGCTGTTTTTT
-	-	TRBV10-3	TRBJ2-7	CAIRGDPYEQYF	TGTGCCATCAGGGGGGATCCCTACGAGCAGTACTTC
-	-	TRBV7-2	TRBJ1-1	CASSPDRQNEAFF	TGTGCCAGCAGCCCCGACAGGCAGAATGAAGCTTTCTTT
once	-	TRBV19	TRBJ2-3	CASSMSGDTQYF	TGTGCCAGTAGTATGTCAGGAGATACGCAGTATTTT
-	-	TRBV5-1	TRBJ2-5	CASSLQSRETQYF	TGCGCCAGCAGCCTACAGAGTAGGGAGACCCAGTACTTC